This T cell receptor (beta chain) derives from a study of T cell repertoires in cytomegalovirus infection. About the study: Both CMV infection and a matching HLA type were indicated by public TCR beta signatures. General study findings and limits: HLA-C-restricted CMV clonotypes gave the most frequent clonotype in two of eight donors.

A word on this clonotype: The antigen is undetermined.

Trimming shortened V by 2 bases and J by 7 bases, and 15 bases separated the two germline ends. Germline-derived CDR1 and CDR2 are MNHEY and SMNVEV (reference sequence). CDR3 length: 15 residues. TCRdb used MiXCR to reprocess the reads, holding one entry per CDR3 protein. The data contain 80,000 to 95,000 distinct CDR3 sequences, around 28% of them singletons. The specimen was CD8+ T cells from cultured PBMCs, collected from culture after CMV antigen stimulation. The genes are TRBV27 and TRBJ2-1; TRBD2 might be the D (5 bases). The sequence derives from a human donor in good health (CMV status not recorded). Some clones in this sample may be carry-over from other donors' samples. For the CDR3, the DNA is TGTGCCAGCAGTTTAGGCGGGCAGATCTTTAATGAGCAGTTCTTC. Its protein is CASSLGGQIFNEQFF.